This record covers a single T cell receptor (beta chain). These data belong to a study of cytomegalovirus exposure and HLA in healthy donors. With 8 bases clipped from V and 5 bases from J, the junction kept 12 bases outside the gene matches. The CDR3 loop spans 14 amino acids. Germline V gene sequence: CDR1 MNHNS, CDR2 SASEGT. Both 60 Vbeta primers and 13 Jbeta primers went into the PCR. The method was immunoSEQ multiplex PCR; TCRdb's version includes in-frame clones alone and lacks a portion of them. The sample carries roughly 120,000 clones, about 73% recorded once. This TCR was sampled from a woman aged 40 to 49 in good health and CMV-seropositive. Sequencing was performed on PBMCs. The chain couples TRBV6-1 to TRBJ2-7; the match to TRBD1 covers 7 bases. Here the CDR3 reads CASQRYRGRDEQYF. The CDR3 bases are TGTGCCAGCCAACGCTACAGGGGTCGAGACGAGCAGTACTTC.